This TCR beta chain was identified during a study of blood T cell repertoires in COVID-19. Original handling: Counts of nucleated cells, estimated from reference gene primer amplification, were obtained. Some clones are missing from TCRdb's copy, which holds only in-frame ones; the method was immunoSEQ multiplex PCR. V, J and clone size are taken as reported in that table, and D and trimming were inferred from the DNA itself. The sample holds 270,000 or so clones, approximately 92% seen once. The CDR3 covers 12 residues. Germline-derived CDR1 and CDR2 are LGHDT and YNNKEL (reference sequence). Trimming left V 2 bases short and J 4 bases short, with 3 bases between.

The specimen was peripheral blood. This TCR was recovered from a woman between 40 and 50 years old who had recovered from COVID-19. This sequence joins TRBV3-1 (or the pseudogene TRBV3-2) and TRBJ1-5; D is unresolved. The CDR3 loop is CASSQTNQPQHF. Written as DNA, the CDR3 is TGTGCCAGCAGCCAAACAAATCAGCCCCAGCATTTT.